This is a list of T cell receptor beta chains from one sample in a study of OX40 agonist ivuxolimab in advanced cancers. Repertoires were generated with immunoSEQ multiplex PCR, while TCRdb's copy carries only in-frame clones and drops some. The sample records about 100,000 clones, 80% to 90% being singletons. The sequences come from CD4+ or CD8+ T cells sorted from blood, collected in a trial of the OX40 agonist ivuxolimab. The receptors come from an adult with an advanced solid tumor such as melanoma, head and neck, liver or kidney cancer. CDR3s include the opening cysteine and the closing phenylalanine or tryptophan. The D gene is left open where the match is weak. Not all rows give a size; the values are once, few, many and, for expanded clones, a class.

V	D	J	size	DNA	CDR3
TRBV19	TRBD1	TRBJ1-1	-	TGTGCCAGTAGTATATTGAGGGGACAGAGGTTGAACACTGAAGCTTTCTTT	CASSILRGQRLNTEAFF
TRBV5-1	-	TRBJ1-1	-	TGCGCCACCAGACAGGACATGAACACTGAAGCTTTCTTT	CATRQDMNTEAFF
TRBV6-1	-	TRBJ1-3	-	TGTGCCAGCAGTGAACAGGGGAGAGAAAACACCATATATTTT	CASSEQGRENTIYF
TRBV6-6	TRBD1	TRBJ1-1	-	TGTGCCAGCAGTTACCACGGACAGGGAGGGGGAAGAGCTTTCTTT	CASSYHGQGGGRAFF
TRBV7-6	-	TRBJ2-7	few	TGTGCCAGCAGCCCGTCGACCCCCTACGAGCAGTACTTC	CASSPSTPYEQYF
TRBV5-4	TRBD2	TRBJ2-5	-	TGTGCCAGCAGCTCGAAGCGGGAGGCCCAAGAGACCCAGTACTTC	CASSSKREAQETQYF
TRBV10-2	-	TRBJ1-2	-	TGCGCCAGCAGTGAGGAGCCGCTAAAGTGGGGCTACACCTTC	CASSEEPLKWGYTF
TRBV21-1	-	TRBJ1-2	-	TGTGCCAGCAGCAAAGAAAGGGACACCCATGGCTACACCTTC	CASSKERDTHGYTF
TRBV9	-	TRBJ1-6	-	TGTGCCAGCAGCGTAGACAGGGCATCAAATTCACCCCTCCACTTT	CASSVDRASNSPLHF
TRBV29-1	-	TRBJ1-3	-	TGCAGCGTTGGGACCCTGGGGGGACACACCATATATTTT	CSVGTLGGHTIYF
TRBV7-6	-	TRBJ1-1	-	TGTGCCAGCAGCGCCGTCACTGAAGCTTTCTTT	CASSAVTEAFF
TRBV6-1	TRBD2	TRBJ2-3	-	TGTGCCGCCTGCCTAGCGGGGATAGATACGCAGTATTTT	CAACLAGIDTQYF
TRBV19	-	TRBJ2-3	few	TGTGCCAGTAGTATAGCTAGCGACACAGATACGCAGTATTTT	CASSIASDTDTQYF
TRBV5-6	TRBD1	TRBJ1-5	-	TGTGCCAGCAGCACGGGACAGGGGGTCGGCCAGCCCCAGCATTTT	CASSTGQGVGQPQHF
TRBV2	-	TRBJ2-2	-	TGTGCCAGCAGTGCGGTAGCGAGGAACACCGGGGAGCTGTTTTTT	CASSAVARNTGELFF
TRBV5-4	-	TRBJ2-7	-	TGTGCCAGCAGCTTTCCCGTGACAGGTAGAGACGAGCAGTACTTC	CASSFPVTGRDEQYF
TRBV19	TRBD2	TRBJ2-7	-	TGTGCCAGTAGTTCGGGACTATACGAGCAGTACTTC	CASSSGLYEQYF
TRBV21-1	-	TRBJ2-7	-	TGTGCCAGCAGCAAAGCGACAGGCTCCCTTTACGAGCAGTACTTC	CASSKATGSLYEQYF
TRBV6-5	-	TRBJ2-7	-	TGTGCCAGCAGTTATCTGGGGGAGCAGTACTTC	CASSYLGEQYF
TRBV11-3	-	TRBJ2-7	-	TGTGCCAGCAGCCCCGGGACCCCCTACGAGCAGTACTTC	CASSPGTPYEQYF
TRBV29-1	TRBD1	TRBJ2-7	-	TGCAGCGTTGCTAGACAGGGAATGGTGGACGAGCAGTACTTC	CSVARQGMVDEQYF
TRBV18	-	TRBJ1-1	-	TGTGCCAGCTCACCGTGGAACACTGAAGCTTTCTTT	CASSPWNTEAFF
TRBV5-1	TRBD2	TRBJ2-2	-	TGCGCCAGCAGCCCCCGGACTAGCGGTCTAGGGGGGGAGCTGTTTTTT	CASSPRTSGLGGELFF
TRBV5-8	TRBD2	TRBJ2-5	-	TGTGCCAGCACCCCGAGACTCGCGGGAGGGATGGAGACCCAGTACTTC	CASTPRLAGGMETQYF
TRBV10-2	TRBD2	TRBJ2-7	-	TGCGCCAGCAGTGAGGGGCTAGCGGGGCGTACCTACGAGCAGTACTTC	CASSEGLAGRTYEQYF
TRBV7-6	-	TRBJ2-3	once	TGTGCCAGCAGCTCAACTGAGCGGAGCACAGATACGCAGTATTTT	CASSSTERSTDTQYF
TRBV20-1	-	TRBJ2-5	-	TGCAGTGCGAGCGGGACAGGGACCCAGTACTTC	CSASGTGTQYF
TRBV30	-	TRBJ1-6	-	TGTGCCTGGAGTTTCTCAAATTCACCCCTCCACTTT	CAWSFSNSPLHF
TRBV19	TRBD2	TRBJ2-1	-	TGTGCCAGTAGGTCCGGGACTAGCGGGATGTATGAGCAGTTCTTC	CASRSGTSGMYEQFF
TRBV6-5	-	TRBJ1-5	few	TGTGCCAGCAGGACAGGTTACAATCAGCCCCAGCATTTT	CASRTGYNQPQHF
TRBV6-1	-	TRBJ2-1	-	TGTGCCAGCAGTGAAGCGCCCAGGGAAGCAAATGAGCAGTTCTTC	CASSEAPREANEQFF
TRBV5-5	-	TRBJ2-1	-	TGTGCCAGCAGCTTGGAAAGACTCTCCTACAATGAGCAGTTCTTC	CASSLERLSYNEQFF
TRBV14	TRBD1	TRBJ2-1	-	TGTGCCAGCAGGGGGACAGGGGGGTCAGATGAGCAGTTCTTC	CASRGTGGSDEQFF
TRBV6-1	TRBD1	TRBJ2-3	-	TGTGCCAGCAGTGAGAAGAAGAAGGGGGCACAGGGGGCGGACACAGATACGCAGTATTTT	CASSEKKKGAQGADTDTQYF
TRBV7-9	TRBD1	TRBJ2-6	-	TGTGCCAGCAGCTCGGACAGGGGGCTGAACTCTGGGGCCAACGTCCTGACTTTC	CASSSDRGLNSGANVLTF
TRBV19	-	TRBJ1-1	-	TGTGCCAGTAGTAAACAGGGAGAGGAAACTGAAGCTTTCTTT	CASSKQGEETEAFF
TRBV6-6	-	TRBJ1-4	-	TGTGCCAGCACCCGGGCAACTAATGAAAAACTGTTTTTT	CASTRATNEKLFF
TRBV7-3	-	TRBJ1-2	-	TGTGCCAGCAGCCAGGGACCGTCCTCCTATGGCTACACCTTC	CASSQGPSSYGYTF
TRBV4-3	-	TRBJ1-2	-	TGCGCCAGCAGTCCCTCGGGACGGATCTATGGCTACACCTTC	CASSPSGRIYGYTF
TRBV18	TRBD1	TRBJ1-4	-	TGTGCCAGCTCACCACAACAGACAGGGAATGAAAAACTGTTTTTT	CASSPQQTGNEKLFF
TRBV6-5	-	TRBJ1-3	-	TGTGCCAGCAGTTACTCGAACACCCCTGGAAACACCATATATTTT	CASSYSNTPGNTIYF
TRBV4-1	TRBD1	TRBJ1-2	-	TGCGCCAGCAGCCTTACGACAGGGGGCGGCTATGGCTACACCTTC	CASSLTTGGGYGYTF
TRBV29-1	TRBD1	TRBJ1-2	-	TGCAGCGTGATACAGGGGTGGGATAGGTATGGCTACACCTTC	CSVIQGWDRYGYTF
TRBV15	TRBD2	TRBJ2-4	once	TGTGCCACCAGCATTCTTAGCGGGGGGACCAAAAACATTCAGTACTTC	CATSILSGGTKNIQYF
TRBV15	TRBD1	TRBJ2-5	-	TGTGCCACCAGCAGCGGGGACAGGGGGCAAGAGACCCAGTACTTC	CATSSGDRGQETQYF
TRBV19	TRBD1	TRBJ2-7	once	TGTGCCAGTAGTAGGGCACAGGGGCCGACCGTGGGCGAGCAGTACTTC	CASSRAQGPTVGEQYF
TRBV2	-	TRBJ1-1	-	TGTGCCAGCAGTGGGAGGGGGACTGAAGCTTTCTTT	CASSGRGTEAFF
TRBV11-3	TRBD1	TRBJ1-2	-	TGTGCCAGCAGCCAAACAGGGGGCGCTAACTATGGCTACACCTTC	CASSQTGGANYGYTF
TRBV28	-	TRBJ1-2	-	TGTGCCAGCAGCACCACGGTTGGGGCAGGCCATTATGGCTACACCTTC	CASSTTVGAGHYGYTF
TRBV19	TRBD2	TRBJ2-3	-	TGTGCCAGTAGTGGGACTAGCGGGGAAACTAGCACAGATACGCAGTATTTT	CASSGTSGETSTDTQYF
TRBV19	-	TRBJ1-4	-	TGTGCCAGTAGGAAAGGTCCTTGGGGAAACGAAAAACTGTTTTTT	CASRKGPWGNEKLFF
TRBV9	TRBD2	TRBJ2-1	-	TGTGCCAGCAGCGTAGCCCTCAGAAGTGGACGGGAGGGCCTCAATGAGCAGTTCTTC	CASSVALRSGREGLNEQFF
TRBV19	-	TRBJ2-1	-	TGTGCCAGTTCCCTCTCAGGGAACTACAATGAGCAGTTCTTC	CASSLSGNYNEQFF
TRBV7-3	-	TRBJ1-1	-	TGTGCCAGCAGCTTAAGCGCAAACACTGAAGCTTTCTTT	CASSLSANTEAFF
TRBV7-2	TRBD2	TRBJ2-5	once	TGTGCCAGCAGCGAAACTAGCGGAGGAGAGACCCAGTACTTC	CASSETSGGETQYF
TRBV19	TRBD1	TRBJ1-1	few	TGTGCCAGTAGTCGGACAGGGGGCCCCATGAACACTGAAGCTTTCTTT	CASSRTGGPMNTEAFF
TRBV18	TRBD1	TRBJ2-3	-	TGTGCCAGCCTCCACGGGGGACAGGGGGCGTTGGATACGCAGTATTTT	CASLHGGQGALDTQYF